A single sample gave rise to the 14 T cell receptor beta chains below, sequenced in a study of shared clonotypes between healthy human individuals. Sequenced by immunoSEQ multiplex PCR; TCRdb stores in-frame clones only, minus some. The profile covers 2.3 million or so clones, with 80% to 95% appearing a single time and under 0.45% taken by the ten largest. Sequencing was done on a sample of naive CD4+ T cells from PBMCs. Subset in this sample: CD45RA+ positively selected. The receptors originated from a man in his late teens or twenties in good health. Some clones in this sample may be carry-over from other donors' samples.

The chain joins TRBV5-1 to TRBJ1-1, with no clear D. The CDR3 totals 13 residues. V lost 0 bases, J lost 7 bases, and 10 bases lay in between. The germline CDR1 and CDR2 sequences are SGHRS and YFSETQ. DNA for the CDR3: TGCGCCAGCAGCTTGGACGGACGTGATGAAGCTTTCTTT. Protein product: CASSLDGRDEAFF. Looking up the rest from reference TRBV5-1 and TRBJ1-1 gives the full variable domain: KAGVTQTPRYLIKTRGQQVTLSCSPISGHRSVSWYQQTPGQGLQFLFEYFSETQRNKGNFPGRFSGRQFSNSRSEMNVSTLELGDSALYLCASSLDGRDEAFFGQGTRLTVV.

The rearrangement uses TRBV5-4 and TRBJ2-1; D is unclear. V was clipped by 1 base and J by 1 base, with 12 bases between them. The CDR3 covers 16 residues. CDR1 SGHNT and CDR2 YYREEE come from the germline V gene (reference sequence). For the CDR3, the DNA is TGTGCCAGCAGCTTGTCGAGCATAAGGTCCTACAATGAGCAGTTCTTC. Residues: CASSLSSIRSYNEQFF. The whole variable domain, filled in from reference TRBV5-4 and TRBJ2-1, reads ETGVTQSPTHLIKTRGQQVTLRCSSQSGHNTVSWYQQALGQGPQFIFQYYREEENGRGNFPPRFSGLQFPNYSSELNVNALELDDSALYLCASSLSSIRSYNEQFFGPGTRLTVL.

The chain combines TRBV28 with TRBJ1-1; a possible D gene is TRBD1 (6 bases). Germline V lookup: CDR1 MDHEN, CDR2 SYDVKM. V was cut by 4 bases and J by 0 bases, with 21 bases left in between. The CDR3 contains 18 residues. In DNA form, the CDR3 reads TGTGCCAGCAGTTGGGTTCAGGGGCGGAGTAAAGTGAACACTGAAGCTTTCTTT. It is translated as CASSWVQGRSKVNTEAFF.

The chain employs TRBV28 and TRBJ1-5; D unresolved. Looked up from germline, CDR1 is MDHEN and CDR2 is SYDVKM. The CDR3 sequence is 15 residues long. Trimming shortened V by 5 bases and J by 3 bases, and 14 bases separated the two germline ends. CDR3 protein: CASSAAPWPNQPQHF. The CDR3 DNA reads TGTGCCAGCAGTGCGGCCCCCTGGCCCAATCAGCCCCAGCATTTT.

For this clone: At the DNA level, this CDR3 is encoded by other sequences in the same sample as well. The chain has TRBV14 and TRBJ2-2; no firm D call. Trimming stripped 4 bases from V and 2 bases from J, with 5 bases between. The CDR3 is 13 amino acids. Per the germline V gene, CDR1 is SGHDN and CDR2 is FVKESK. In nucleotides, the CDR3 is TGTGCCAGCAGCCGAAGTAACACCGGGGAGCTGTTTTTT. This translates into CASSRSNTGELFF.

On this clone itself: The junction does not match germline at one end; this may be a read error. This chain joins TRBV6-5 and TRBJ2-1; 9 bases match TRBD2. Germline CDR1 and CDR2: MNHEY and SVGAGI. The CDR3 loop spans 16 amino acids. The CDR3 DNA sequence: TGTGCCAGCACTTACCTTAGCGGGAGAAAGACAACTGAGCAGTTCTTC. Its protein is CASTYLSGRKTTEQFF.

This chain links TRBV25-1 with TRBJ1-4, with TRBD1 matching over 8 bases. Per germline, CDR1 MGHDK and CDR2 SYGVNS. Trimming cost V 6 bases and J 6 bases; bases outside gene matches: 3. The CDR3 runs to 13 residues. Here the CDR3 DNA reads TGTGCCAGCAGACAGGGGGAGGATGAAAAACTGTTTTTT. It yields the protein CASRQGEDEKLFF.

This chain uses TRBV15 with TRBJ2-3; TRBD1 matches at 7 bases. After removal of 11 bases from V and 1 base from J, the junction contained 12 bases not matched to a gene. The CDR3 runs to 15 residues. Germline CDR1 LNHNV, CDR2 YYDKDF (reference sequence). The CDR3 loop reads CAASAGGRGTDTQYF. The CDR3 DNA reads TGTGCCGCGTCAGCAGGGGGAAGGGGCACAGATACGCAGTATTTT.

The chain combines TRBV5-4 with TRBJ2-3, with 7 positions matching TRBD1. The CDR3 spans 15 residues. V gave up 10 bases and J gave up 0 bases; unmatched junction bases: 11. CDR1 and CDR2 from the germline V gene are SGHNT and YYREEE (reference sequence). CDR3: CASTRQGPSTDTQYF. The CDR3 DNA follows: TGTGCCTCAACCCGACAGGGTCCCAGCACAGATACGCAGTATTTT.

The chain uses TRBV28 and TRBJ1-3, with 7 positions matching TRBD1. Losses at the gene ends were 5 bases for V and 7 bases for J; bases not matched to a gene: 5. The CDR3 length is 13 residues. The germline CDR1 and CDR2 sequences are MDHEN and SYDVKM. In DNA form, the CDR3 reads TGTGCCAGCAGTACACAGGGGTGGAACACCATATATTTT. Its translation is CASSTQGWNTIYF.

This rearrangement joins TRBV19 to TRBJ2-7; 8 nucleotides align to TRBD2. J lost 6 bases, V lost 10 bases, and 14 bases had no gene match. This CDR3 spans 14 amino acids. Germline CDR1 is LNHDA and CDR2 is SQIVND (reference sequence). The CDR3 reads CATSLAGHFGEQYF. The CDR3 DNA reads TGTGCCACCTCTCTAGCGGGCCATTTCGGCGAGCAGTACTTC.

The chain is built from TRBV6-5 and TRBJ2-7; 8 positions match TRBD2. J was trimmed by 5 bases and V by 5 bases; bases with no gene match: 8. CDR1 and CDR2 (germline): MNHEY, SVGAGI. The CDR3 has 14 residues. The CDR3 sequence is CASSRGGQGNEQYF. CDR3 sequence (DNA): TGTGCCAGCAGTCGGGGGGGGCAAGGCAACGAGCAGTACTTC.

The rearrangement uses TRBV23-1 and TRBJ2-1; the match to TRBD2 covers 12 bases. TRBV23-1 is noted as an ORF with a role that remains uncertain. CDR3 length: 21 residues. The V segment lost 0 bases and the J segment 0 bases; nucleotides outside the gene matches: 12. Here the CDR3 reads CASSQSRGTSGSTCSYNEQFF. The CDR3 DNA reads TGCGCCAGCAGTCAATCTCGGGGGACTAGCGGGTCCACCTGCTCCTACAATGAGCAGTTCTTC.

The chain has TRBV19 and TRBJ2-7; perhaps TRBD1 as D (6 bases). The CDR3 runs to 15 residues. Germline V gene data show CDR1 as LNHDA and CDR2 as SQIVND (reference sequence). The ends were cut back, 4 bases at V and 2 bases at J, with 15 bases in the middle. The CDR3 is CASSKPGQAAYEQYF. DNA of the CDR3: TGTGCCAGTAGTAAACCGGGACAAGCCGCCTACGAGCAGTACTTC. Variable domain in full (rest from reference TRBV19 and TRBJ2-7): DGGITQSPKYLFRKEGQNVTLSCEQNLNHDAMYWYRQDPGQGLRLIYYSQIVNDFQKGDIAEGYSVSREKKESFPLTVTSAQKNPTAFYLCASSKPGQAAYEQYFGPGTRLTVT.